This T cell receptor (beta chain) was sequenced for a study of T cells in Graves' hyperthyroidism and ophthalmopathy. The authors deemed Graves' hyperthyroidism stable absent ophthalmopathy progression within 18 months. Patients were excluded because of uncontrolled infection, other autoimmune disease, pregnancy or lactation. Amplification yielded TCR beta CDR3 regions, with RNA transcripts as the source. Carried out on the TCR CDR3, a first-round RT-PCR used the HTBI primer set. TCRdb re-called the multiplex PCR reads with MiXCR, one entry per CDR3 protein. Of hundreds of thousands of distinct CDR3 sequences listed, approximately 13% are singletons. This clonotype was counted at least ten times. Germline loops: CDR1 MNHEY, CDR2 SMNVEV (reference sequence). CDR3 length equals 16 residues. V lost 4 bases to trimming and J lost 4 bases, with 19 bases between them.

This sequence was found in a young woman with Graves' hyperthyroidism. Sequencing was done on a sample of blood. The J gene is TRBJ1-2, the V gene TRBV27, with D uncertain. In nucleotides, the CDR3 is TGTGCCAGCAGTTCCGCTCTTGAGGCCGTCGGCTATGGCTACACCTTC. Its protein is CASSSALEAVGYGYTF.